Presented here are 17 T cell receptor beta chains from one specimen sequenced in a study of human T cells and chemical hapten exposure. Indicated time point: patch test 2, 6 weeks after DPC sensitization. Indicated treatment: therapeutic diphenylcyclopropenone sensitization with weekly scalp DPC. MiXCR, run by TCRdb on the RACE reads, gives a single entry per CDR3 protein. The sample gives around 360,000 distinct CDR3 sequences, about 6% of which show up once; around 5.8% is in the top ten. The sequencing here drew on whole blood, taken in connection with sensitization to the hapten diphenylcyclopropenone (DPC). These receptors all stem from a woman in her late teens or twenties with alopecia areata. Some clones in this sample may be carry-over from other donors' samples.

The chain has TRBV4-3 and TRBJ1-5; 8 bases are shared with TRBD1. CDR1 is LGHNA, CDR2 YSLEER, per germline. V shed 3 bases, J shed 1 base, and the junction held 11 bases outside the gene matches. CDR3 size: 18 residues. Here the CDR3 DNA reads TGCGCCAGCAGCCAGGAACCCGACAGGGGCATCAGCAATCAGCCCCAGCATTTT. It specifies CASSQEPDRGISNQPQHF.

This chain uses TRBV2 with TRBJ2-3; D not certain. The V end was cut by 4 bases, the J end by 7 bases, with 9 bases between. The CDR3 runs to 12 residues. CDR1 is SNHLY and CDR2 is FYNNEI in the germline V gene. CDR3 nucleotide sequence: TGTGCCAGCAGTGGTGGTGCGAATACGCAGTATTTT. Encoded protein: CASSGGANTQYF.

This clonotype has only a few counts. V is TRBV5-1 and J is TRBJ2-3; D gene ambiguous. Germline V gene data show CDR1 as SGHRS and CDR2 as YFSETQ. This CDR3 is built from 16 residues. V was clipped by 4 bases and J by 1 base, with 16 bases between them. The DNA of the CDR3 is TGCGCCAGCAGCCTGTCCTTGTCTATGGGCACAGATACGCAGTATTTT. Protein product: CASSLSLSMGTDTQYF. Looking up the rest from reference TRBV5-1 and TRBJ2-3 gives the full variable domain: KAGVTQTPRYLIKTRGQQVTLSCSPISGHRSVSWYQQTPGQGLQFLFEYFSETQRNKGNFPGRFSGRQFSNSRSEMNVSTLELGDSALYLCASSLSLSMGTDTQYFGPGTRLTVL.

The CDR3 DNA reads as TGCAGTGCTCGGCCCGAGAACAATGAGCAGTTCTTC. Its protein product is CSARPENNEQFF. This chain uses TRBV20-1 with TRBJ2-1; no clear D gene. Germline V CDR1 and CDR2: DFQATT, SNEGSKA (reference sequence). V was trimmed by 5 bases and J by 5 bases, leaving 10 bases between them. The CDR3 has 12 amino acids.

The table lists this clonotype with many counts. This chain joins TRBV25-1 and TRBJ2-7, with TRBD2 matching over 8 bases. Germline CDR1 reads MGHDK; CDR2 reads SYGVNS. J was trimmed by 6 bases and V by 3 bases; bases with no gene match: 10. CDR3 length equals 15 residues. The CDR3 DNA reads TGTGCCAGCAGTGACTCCGGGACTAGAGTTTCCGAGCAGTACTTC. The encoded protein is CASSDSGTRVSEQYF.

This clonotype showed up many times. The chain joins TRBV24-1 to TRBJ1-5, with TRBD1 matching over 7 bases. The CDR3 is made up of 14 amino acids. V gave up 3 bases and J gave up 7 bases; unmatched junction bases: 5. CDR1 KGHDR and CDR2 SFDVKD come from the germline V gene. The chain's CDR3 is CATSDTGAGQPQHF. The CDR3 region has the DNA TGTGCCACCAGTGATACAGGGGCGGGACAGCCCCAGCATTTT.

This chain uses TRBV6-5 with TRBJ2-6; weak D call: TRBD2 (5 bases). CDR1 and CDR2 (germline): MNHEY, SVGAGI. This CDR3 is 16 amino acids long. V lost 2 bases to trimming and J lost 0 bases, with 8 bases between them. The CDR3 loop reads CASSYPRDSGANVLTF. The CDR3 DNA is TGTGCCAGCAGTTACCCGAGGGACTCTGGGGCCAACGTCCTGACTTTC.

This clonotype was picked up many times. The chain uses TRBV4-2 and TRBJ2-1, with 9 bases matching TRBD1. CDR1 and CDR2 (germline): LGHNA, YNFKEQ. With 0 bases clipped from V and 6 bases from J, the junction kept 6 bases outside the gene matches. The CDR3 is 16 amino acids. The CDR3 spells CASSQDPKGQGNEQFF. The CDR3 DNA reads TGTGCCAGCAGCCAAGATCCCAAGGGACAGGGCAATGAGCAGTTCTTC.

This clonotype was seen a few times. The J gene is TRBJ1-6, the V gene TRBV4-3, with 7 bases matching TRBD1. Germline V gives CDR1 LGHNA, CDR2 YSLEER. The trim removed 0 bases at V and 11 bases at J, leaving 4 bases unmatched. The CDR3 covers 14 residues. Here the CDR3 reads CASSQEQGNPPLHF. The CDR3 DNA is TGCGCCAGCAGCCAAGAACAGGGGAATCCACCCCTCCACTTT.

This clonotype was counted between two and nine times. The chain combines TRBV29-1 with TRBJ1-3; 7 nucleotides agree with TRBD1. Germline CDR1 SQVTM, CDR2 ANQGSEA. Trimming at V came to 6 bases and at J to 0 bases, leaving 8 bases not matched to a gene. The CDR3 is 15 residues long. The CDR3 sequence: CSVERTGSSGNTIYF. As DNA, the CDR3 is TGCAGCGTAGAACGGACAGGCAGCTCTGGAAACACCATATATTTT.

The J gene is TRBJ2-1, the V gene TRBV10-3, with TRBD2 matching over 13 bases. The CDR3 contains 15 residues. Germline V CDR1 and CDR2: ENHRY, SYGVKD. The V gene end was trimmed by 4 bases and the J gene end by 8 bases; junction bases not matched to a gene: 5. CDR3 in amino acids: CAISGLAGGQDEQFF. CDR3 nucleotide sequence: TGTGCCATCAGTGGACTAGCGGGGGGCCAGGATGAGCAGTTCTTC.

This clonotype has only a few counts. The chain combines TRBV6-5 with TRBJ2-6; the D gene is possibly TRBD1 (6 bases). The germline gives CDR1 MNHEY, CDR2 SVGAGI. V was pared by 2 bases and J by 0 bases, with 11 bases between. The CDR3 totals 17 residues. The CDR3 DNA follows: TGTGCCAGCAGTTACCAGGGGATCTCCTCTGGGGCCAACGTCCTGACTTTC. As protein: CASSYQGISSGANVLTF.

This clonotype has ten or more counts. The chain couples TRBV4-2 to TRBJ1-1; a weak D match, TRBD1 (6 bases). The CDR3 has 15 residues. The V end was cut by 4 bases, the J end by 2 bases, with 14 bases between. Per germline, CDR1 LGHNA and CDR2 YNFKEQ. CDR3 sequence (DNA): TGTGCCAGCAGCCCAGTCTCGGGACAAAACACTGAAGCTTTCTTT. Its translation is CASSPVSGQNTEAFF.

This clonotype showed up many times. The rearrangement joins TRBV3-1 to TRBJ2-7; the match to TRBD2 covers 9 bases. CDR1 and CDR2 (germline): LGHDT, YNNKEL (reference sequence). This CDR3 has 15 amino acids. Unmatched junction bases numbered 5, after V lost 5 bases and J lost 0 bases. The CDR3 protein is CASSYSGGSSYEQYF. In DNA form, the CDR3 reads TGTGCCAGCAGCTATAGCGGGGGCAGCTCCTACGAGCAGTACTTC.

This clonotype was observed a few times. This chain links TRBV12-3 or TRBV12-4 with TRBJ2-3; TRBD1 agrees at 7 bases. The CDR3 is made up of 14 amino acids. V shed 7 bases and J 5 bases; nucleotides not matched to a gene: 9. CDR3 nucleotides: TGTGCCAGCAAACCGGGACAGCTTCAAGATACGCAGTATTTT. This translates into CASKPGQLQDTQYF.

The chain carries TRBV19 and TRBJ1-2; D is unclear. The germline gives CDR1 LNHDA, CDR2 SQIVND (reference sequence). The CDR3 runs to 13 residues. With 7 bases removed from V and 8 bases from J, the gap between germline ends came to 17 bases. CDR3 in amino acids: CASKPWSFGGYTF. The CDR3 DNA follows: TGTGCCAGTAAGCCCTGGTCCTTTGGGGGCTACACCTTC.

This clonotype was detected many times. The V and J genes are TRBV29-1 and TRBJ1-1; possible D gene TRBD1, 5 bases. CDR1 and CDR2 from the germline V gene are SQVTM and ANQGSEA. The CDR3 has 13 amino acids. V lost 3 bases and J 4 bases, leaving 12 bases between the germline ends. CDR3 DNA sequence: TGCAGCGTTGATACGGGGGGTGGCACTGAAGCTTTCTTT. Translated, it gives CSVDTGGGTEAFF.